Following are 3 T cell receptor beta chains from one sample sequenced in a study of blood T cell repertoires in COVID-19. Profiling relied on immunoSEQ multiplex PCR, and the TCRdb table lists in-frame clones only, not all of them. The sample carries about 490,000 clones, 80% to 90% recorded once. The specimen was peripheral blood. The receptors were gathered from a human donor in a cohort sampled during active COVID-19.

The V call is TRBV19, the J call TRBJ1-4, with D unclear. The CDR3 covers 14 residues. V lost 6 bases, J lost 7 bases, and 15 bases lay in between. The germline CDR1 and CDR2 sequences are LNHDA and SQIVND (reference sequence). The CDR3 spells CASSPGLPGEKLFF. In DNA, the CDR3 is TGTGCCAGTAGCCCCGGACTGCCTGGTGAAAAACTGTTTTTT.

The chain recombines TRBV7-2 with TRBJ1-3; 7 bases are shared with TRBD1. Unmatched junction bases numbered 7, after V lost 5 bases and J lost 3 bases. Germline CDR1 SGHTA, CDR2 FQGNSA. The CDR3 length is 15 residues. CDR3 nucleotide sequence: TGTGCCAGCAGCCCAACCCGGGACAGTGGAAACACCATATATTTT. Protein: CASSPTRDSGNTIYF. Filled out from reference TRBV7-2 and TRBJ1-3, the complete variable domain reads GAGVSQSPSNKVTEKGKDVELRCDPISGHTALYWYRQSLGQGLEFLIYFQGNSAPDKSGLPSDRFSAERTGGSVSTLTIQRTQQEDSAVYLCASSPTRDSGNTIYFGEGSWLTVV.

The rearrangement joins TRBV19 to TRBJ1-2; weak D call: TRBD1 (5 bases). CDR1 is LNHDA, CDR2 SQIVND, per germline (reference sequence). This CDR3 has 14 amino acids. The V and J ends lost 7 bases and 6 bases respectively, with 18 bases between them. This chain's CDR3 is CASTPGLGNDGYTF. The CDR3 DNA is TGTGCCAGTACCCCAGGGTTAGGGAATGATGGCTACACCTTC.